This entry lists 28 T cell receptor beta chains sequenced from one sample in a study of blood T cell repertoires in COVID-19. Libraries were prepared by immunoSEQ multiplex PCR; TCRdb keeps only in-frame clonotypes and omits some of them. The table includes about 61,000 clones, 70% to 80% detected once. The source material was peripheral blood. These receptor sequences come from a man older than 75 with active or convalescent COVID-19.

This clone was observed many times. The chain couples TRBV4-1 to TRBJ1-1, with D possibly matching TRBD1 (6 bases). V lost 1 base and J lost 7, with 22 bases in between. The CDR3 length is 17 residues. Germline CDR1 is MGHRA and CDR2 is YSYEKL. CDR3 sequence reads: CASSQVALRAPQGEAFF. The DNA for the CDR3 is TGCGCCAGCAGCCAAGTAGCCCTTAGGGCCCCACAGGGTGAAGCTTTCTTT.

The gene calls are TRBV5-1 and TRBJ2-1; the D gene is possibly TRBD1 (6 bases). Between the trimmed V and J ends, which lost 1 base and 9 bases, there was a span of 11 bases. The CDR3 totals 13 residues. Per the germline V gene, CDR1 is SGHRS and CDR2 is YFSETQ. CDR3 in DNA: TGCGCCAGCAGCTTGCGGGAAGGGGGTGAGCAGTTCTTC. Amino acid sequence: CASSLREGGEQFF. Using reference TRBV5-1 and TRBJ2-1 for the parts outside the CDR3, the full variable domain is KAGVTQTPRYLIKTRGQQVTLSCSPISGHRSVSWYQQTPGQGLQFLFEYFSETQRNKGNFPGRFSGRQFSNSRSEMNVSTLELGDSALYLCASSLREGGEQFFGPGTRLTVL.

This chain links TRBV10-1 with TRBJ1-1, with 8 bases identical to TRBD1. Germline CDR1 reads WNHNN; CDR2 reads SYGVQD (reference sequence). The V and J ends lost 6 bases and 5 bases, in that order; junction bases with no gene match: 14. The CDR3 runs to 16 residues. The CDR3 coding sequence is TGCGCCAGCAGCGAAGGACAGGGATCGAGGGGGACTGAAGCTTTCTTT. Protein product: CASSEGQGSRGTEAFF.

The chain employs TRBV7-2 and TRBJ2-7, with a possible D match to TRBD2 (6 bases). CDR1 is SGHTA and CDR2 is FQGNSA in the germline V gene. V dropped 0 bases and J dropped 2 bases, with 8 bases sitting between them. This CDR3 has 14 residues. CDR3 sequence: CASSLAGGTYEQYF. The CDR3 nucleotides are TGTGCCAGCAGCTTAGCCGGGGGTACCTACGAGCAGTACTTC.

The genes are TRBV18 and TRBJ2-1; TRBD2 might be the D (7 bases). The CDR3 length is 13 residues. From germline, CDR1 is KGHSH and CDR2 LQKENI. V lost 1 base, J lost 13 bases, and 14 bases lay in between. The CDR3 region is CASSPRDRGAQFF. CDR3 DNA sequence: TGTGCCAGCTCACCACGGGACCGGGGGGCTCAGTTCTTC.

The rearrangement links TRBV29-1 to TRBJ2-3; TRBD1 agrees at 8 bases. V dropped 6 bases and J dropped 4; count of bases not matched to a gene: 6. CDR1 and CDR2 (germline): SQVTM, ANQGSEA. This CDR3 has 13 amino acids. The CDR3 nucleotides are TGCAGCGTGACAGGGGCCCGTCCAGATACGCAGTATTTT. Translating gives CSVTGARPDTQYF.

The chain carries TRBV29-1 and TRBJ1-4; 9 bases fit TRBD1. V gave up 7 bases and J gave up 0 bases; unmatched junction bases: 9. This CDR3 contains 16 residues. Germline CDR1 and CDR2: SQVTM and ANQGSEA. The CDR3 DNA reads TGCAGCGCCAACAGGGGGCAGATCTCAACTAATGAAAAACTGTTTTTT. Protein: CSANRGQISTNEKLFF.

The chain uses TRBV5-1 and TRBJ2-2, with D possibly matching TRBD1 (6 bases). From germline, CDR1 is SGHRS and CDR2 YFSETQ. The V end lost 0 bases, the J end lost 3 bases, and 12 bases lay between the germline ends. This CDR3 region has 16 residues. This CDR3 reads CASSLAPGAHTGELFF. Written as DNA, the CDR3 is TGCGCCAGCAGCTTGGCCCCAGGGGCCCACACCGGGGAGCTGTTTTTT.

The CDR3 spells CASSLYHRQGFYF. For the CDR3, the DNA is TGTGCCAGCAGTTTATACCATCGGCAGGGCTTCTACTTC. The chain combines TRBV12-3 or TRBV12-4 with TRBJ2-4, with a possible D match to TRBD1 (5 bases). V gave up 2 bases and J gave up 16 bases, with 18 bases separating them. CDR3 size: 13 residues.

This chain connects TRBV29-1 to TRBJ1-2; TRBD1 matches 7 bases. Germline assignment: CDR1 SQVTM and CDR2 ANQGSEA. The CDR3 spans 13 residues. The V and J ends lost 5 bases and 5 bases, in that order; junction bases with no gene match: 8. The CDR3 region is CSVRQGLWYGYTF. The CDR3 DNA follows: TGCAGCGTTCGACAGGGTCTTTGGTATGGCTACACCTTC.

The chain combines TRBV7-9 with TRBJ1-5; D is perhaps TRBD1 (6 bases). Germline V gene data show CDR1 as SEHNR and CDR2 as FQNEAQ (reference sequence). CDR3 length equals 15 residues. Trimming left V 3 bases short and J 3 bases short, with 12 bases between. The CDR3: CASSLGGTTNQPQHF. The CDR3 nucleotides are TGTGCCAGCAGCTTGGGAGGGACAACCAATCAGCCCCAGCATTTT.

The chain joins TRBV19 to TRBJ2-3, with 13 bases that match TRBD2. Germline CDR1 and CDR2: LNHDA and SQIVND (reference sequence). This CDR3 contains 15 residues. The ends lost 6 bases at V and 7 bases at J; junction bases unmatched: 7. The CDR3 sequence is CASSQLAGGPNTQYF. CDR3 DNA sequence: TGTGCCAGTAGCCAACTAGCGGGGGGGCCCAATACGCAGTATTTT.

The V and J genes are TRBV20-1 and TRBJ2-3, with TRBD2 identical over 12 bases. The CDR3 loop spans 15 amino acids. V was clipped by 3 bases and J by 11 bases; unmatched bases: 12. Germline assignment: CDR1 DFQATT and CDR2 SNEGSKA (reference sequence). CDR3 sequence reads: CSASVPLAGGALQYF. The DNA for the CDR3 is TGCAGTGCTAGTGTCCCTCTAGCGGGAGGGGCGCTGCAGTATTTT.

This clone turned up a few times. CDR3 coding DNA: TGCGCCAGCAGCCAATCGTCGGCGGGAGGCGGGGAGACCCAGTACTTC. Amino acids: CASSQSSAGGGETQYF. J is TRBJ2-5 and V is TRBV4-3; 8 bases match TRBD2. The V and J ends lost 2 bases and 5 bases, in that order; junction bases with no gene match: 10. The length of the CDR3 is 16 residues. Germline V gives CDR1 LGHNA, CDR2 YSLEER.

With regard to this clone: A junction boundary mismatches the germline segment, possibly from a read error. The rearrangement joins TRBV28 to TRBJ1-5, with a weak D call TRBD1 (5 bases). Germline-derived CDR1 and CDR2 are MDHEN and SYDVKM. The CDR3 has 15 residues. In DNA, the CDR3 is TGTGCCAGCAGCTCACAGGTTCAAGGCAAACAGCCCCAGCATTTT. This translates into CASSSQVQGKQPQHF.

The chain employs TRBV6-5 and TRBJ2-2; tentatively, D is TRBD1 (6 bases). Germline V gene lookup returns CDR1 MNHEY and CDR2 SVGAGI. This CDR3 contains 15 residues. V lost 2 bases to trimming and J lost 5 bases, with 12 bases between them. The CDR3 region has the DNA TGTGCCAGCAGTTACGTTGGACAGATGACCGGGGAGCTGTTTTTT. Its translation is CASSYVGQMTGELFF.

The chain employs TRBV29-1 and TRBJ2-7, with TRBD2 matching 11 bases. Germline V gene data show CDR1 as SQVTM and CDR2 as ANQGSEA. The CDR3 is 13 amino acids. The V gene end was trimmed by 3 bases and the J gene end by 4 bases; junction bases not matched to a gene: 2. The DNA for the CDR3 is TGCAGCGTTGAGGGACTAGCGGATTACGAGCAGTACTTC. Amino acid sequence: CSVEGLADYEQYF.

The V and J genes are TRBV5-1 and TRBJ1-1, with D perhaps matching TRBD1 (6 bases). Germline CDR1 is SGHRS and CDR2 is YFSETQ. The CDR3 has 14 residues. Trimming stripped 4 bases from V and 3 bases from J, with 13 bases between. The CDR3 region is CASSLGSGDTEAFF. The CDR3 DNA follows: TGCGCCAGCAGCCTGGGTTCAGGGGACACTGAAGCTTTCTTT.

This chain connects TRBV4-2 to TRBJ1-3; D is undetermined. Trimming removed 0 bases at V and 0 bases at J, with 9 bases between. The germline CDR1 and CDR2 sequences are LGHNA and YNFKEQ. This CDR3 contains 16 residues. Written as DNA, the CDR3 is TGTGCCAGCAGCCAAGATTGGGCGGGCTCTGGAAACACCATATATTTT. Translating it yields CASSQDWAGSGNTIYF.

This chain links TRBV28 with TRBJ1-2, with D hard to call. V lost 7 bases and J lost 5, with 17 bases in between. The length of the CDR3 is 14 residues. Germline-derived CDR1 and CDR2 are MDHEN and SYDVKM. The CDR3 protein is CASNLGRRTYGYTF. In DNA, the CDR3 is TGTGCCAGCAACCTGGGCAGGCGTACTTATGGCTACACCTTC.

The rearrangement joins TRBV30 to TRBJ1-4, with 8 bases that match TRBD1. Germline CDR1 is GTSNPN and CDR2 is SVGIG (reference sequence). This CDR3 region has 13 residues. J was trimmed by 8 bases and V by 3 bases; bases with no gene match: 5. CDR3 nucleotide sequence: TGTGCCTGGAGCTCAGGGGGCTACGAAAAACTGTTTTTT. Translated, it gives CAWSSGGYEKLFF.

This clone was observed a few times. The genes are TRBV3-1 (or the pseudogene TRBV3-2) and TRBJ2-2; 11 positions match TRBD2. The germline CDR1 and CDR2 sequences are LGHDT and YNNKEL (reference sequence). V lost 7 bases and J lost 2; bases outside the gene matches: 3. This CDR3 has 15 residues. The CDR3 here is CASTTSGVNTGELFF. As DNA, the CDR3 is TGTGCCAGCACGACTAGCGGGGTTAACACCGGGGAGCTGTTTTTT.

This sequence joins TRBV19 and TRBJ1-5; tentative D call: TRBD1 (5 bases). The CDR3 loop spans 14 amino acids. V gave up 3 bases and J gave up 4 bases, with 10 bases separating them. Germline V CDR1 and CDR2: LNHDA, SQIVND (reference sequence). For the CDR3, the DNA is TGTGCCAGTAGTATTGGGGCAGGGAATCAGCCCCAGCATTTT. Protein product: CASSIGAGNQPQHF.

V is TRBV7-9 and J is TRBJ1-2; TRBD1 agrees at 8 bases. Germline CDR1 and CDR2: SEHNR and FQNEAQ (reference sequence). The ends lost 1 base at V and 3 bases at J; junction bases unmatched: 4. This CDR3 is built from 15 residues. In nucleotides, the CDR3 is TGTGCCAGCAGCTTAGACCAGGGGGCCTACTATGGCTACACCTTC. Protein: CASSLDQGAYYGYTF.

The chain combines TRBV18 with TRBJ1-2; 9 bases fit TRBD1. Looked up from germline, CDR1 is KGHSH and CDR2 is LQKENI. V lost 3 bases to trimming and J lost 2 bases; unmatched junction nucleotides: 19. The CDR3 runs to 20 residues. CDR3 sequence reads: CASSPYNVDSGTGPNYGYTF. Here the CDR3 DNA reads TGTGCCAGCTCACCCTATAACGTTGATTCCGGGACAGGGCCCAACTATGGCTACACCTTC.

The chain joins TRBV19 to TRBJ1-2; D is possibly TRBD1 (6 bases). This CDR3 contains 14 residues. Germline V lookup: CDR1 LNHDA, CDR2 SQIVND (reference sequence). V lost 7 bases and J lost 2, with 14 bases in between. In DNA form, the CDR3 reads TGTGCCAGTAACCAACGGACAGCCAACTATGGCTACACCTTC. The encoded protein is CASNQRTANYGYTF.

The V and J genes are TRBV19 and TRBJ1-5; D is ambiguous. Trimming left V 7 bases short and J 7 bases short, with 11 bases between. The CDR3 spans 12 residues. From germline, CDR1 is LNHDA and CDR2 SQIVND (reference sequence). The CDR3 protein is CASTSGFQPQHF. DNA of the CDR3: TGTGCCAGTACCTCGGGGTTCCAGCCCCAGCATTTT.

The V gene is TRBV2, the J gene TRBJ1-1; D perhaps matches TRBD1 (5 bases). The CDR3 loop spans 14 amino acids. Germline CDR1 is SNHLY and CDR2 is FYNNEI. The ends were cut back, 6 bases at V and 4 bases at J, with 15 bases in the middle. In nucleotides, the CDR3 is TGTGCCAGCAGATTGCAGGGTGCGGTCACTGAAGCTTTCTTT. This gives the protein CASRLQGAVTEAFF.